The present T cell receptor (beta chain) was sequenced within a study of cytotoxic CD8 clonotypes in ibrutinib-treated CLL. Only in-frame clones appear in the TCRdb table, and some are missing; sequencing was by immunoSEQ multiplex PCR. The profile shows about 130,000 clones, 70% to 90% of them singletons. The CDR3 is made up of 17 amino acids. CDR1 KGHSH and CDR2 LQKENI come from the germline V gene. V was clipped by 3 bases and J by 8 bases, with 22 bases between them. The TCR sequence derives from a human donor with chronic lymphocytic leukemia. The sample was PBMCs, taken after 24 months of ibrutinib treatment. The V and J genes are TRBV18 and TRBJ1-4, with D possibly being TRBD1 (5 bases). Written as DNA, the CDR3 is TGTGCCAGCTCACCGTCCCGAGGGGACCCCACGAGAGAAAAACTGTTTTTT. It translates to CASSPSRGDPTREKLFF. The complete variable domain, with remaining parts taken from reference TRBV18 and TRBJ1-4, reads NAGVMQNPRHLVRRRGQEARLRCSPMKGHSHVYWYRQLPEEGLKFMVYLQKENIIDESGMPKERFSAEFPKEGPSILRIQQVVRGDSAAYFCASSPSRGDPTREKLFFGSGTQLSVL.